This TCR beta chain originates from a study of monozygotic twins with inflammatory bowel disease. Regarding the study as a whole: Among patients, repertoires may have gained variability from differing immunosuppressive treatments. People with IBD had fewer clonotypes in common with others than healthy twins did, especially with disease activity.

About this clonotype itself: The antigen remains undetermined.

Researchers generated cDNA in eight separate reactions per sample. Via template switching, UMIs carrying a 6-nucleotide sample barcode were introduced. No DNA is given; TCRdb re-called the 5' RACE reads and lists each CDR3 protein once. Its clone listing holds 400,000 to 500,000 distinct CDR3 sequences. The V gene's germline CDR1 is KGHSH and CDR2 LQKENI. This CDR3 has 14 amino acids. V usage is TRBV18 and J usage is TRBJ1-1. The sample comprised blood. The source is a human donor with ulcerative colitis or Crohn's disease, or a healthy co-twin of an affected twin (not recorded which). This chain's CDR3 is CASSLGPKNTEAFF.